Given below is one T cell receptor (beta chain) in context. Its antigen is still unknown. The sample originates from a study of cytomegalovirus exposure and HLA in healthy donors. Study results and caveats: There were reportedly fewer N-insertions in an Asian-associated ancestry cluster than the approximately 600-donor mean, in a later analysis.

The germline V gene encodes CDR1 SGHDN and CDR2 FVKESK. V was pared by 4 bases and J by 3 bases, with 11 bases of the junction left unmatched. The CDR3 runs 17 residues. PCR employed 60 Vbeta and 13 Jbeta primers. The assay was immunoSEQ multiplex PCR, and TCRdb's table has in-frame clones only and misses some. The sample yields about 200,000 clones, roughly 78% seen once. The TCR was taken from a girl aged 10-17 years in good health and CMV-seropositive. The J gene is TRBJ1-4, the V gene TRBV14; 7 bases are shared with TRBD1. What was sequenced was PBMCs. CDR3 residues: CASSRELVGQPNEKLFF. The CDR3 DNA reads TGTGCCAGCAGCCGCGAACTAGTGGGACAGCCTAATGAAAAACTGTTTTTT. Complete variable domain (other parts from reference TRBV14 and TRBJ1-4): EAGVTQFPSHSVIEKGQTVTLRCDPISGHDNLYWYRRVMGKEIKFLLHFVKESKQDESGMPNNRFLAERTGGTYSTLKVQPAELEDSGVYFCASSRELVGQPNEKLFFGSGTQLSVL.